Below, 10 T cell receptor beta chains from the same sample are listed, as sequenced in a study of blood T cell repertoires in COVID-19. Repertoires were generated with immunoSEQ multiplex PCR, while TCRdb's copy carries only in-frame clones and drops some. The profile shows over 80,000 clones, approximately 88% of them singletons. The sequenced sample was peripheral blood. The receptor set was obtained from a man in his 70s with acute or convalescent COVID-19.

This chain links TRBV6-4 with TRBJ2-3; 8 nucleotides match TRBD2. The CDR3 is 15 residues long. The germline CDR1 and CDR2 sequences are MRHNA and SNTAGT. Trimming removed 5 bases from V and 0 bases from J; junction bases left unmatched: 4. The CDR3 nucleotides read TGTGCCAGCAGTTACGGCGGGGGGAGCACAGATACGCAGTATTTT. This gives the protein CASSYGGGSTDTQYF.

CDR3: CASANPIQSRISPLHF. CDR3 DNA: TGTGCCAGTGCGAATCCAATCCAATCCAGGATTTCACCCCTCCACTTT. The chain joins TRBV19 to TRBJ1-6; D not resolved. This CDR3 is built from 16 residues. The ends were cut back, 8 bases at V and 9 bases at J, with 23 bases in the middle. Germline CDR1 is LNHDA and CDR2 is SQIVND (reference sequence).

The chain uses TRBV3-1 (or the pseudogene TRBV3-2) and TRBJ1-1, with 7 bases matching TRBD1. Germline CDR1 and CDR2: LGHDT and YNNKEL (reference sequence). V dropped 1 base and J dropped 4; count of bases not matched to a gene: 6. The CDR3 totals 15 residues. The DNA of the CDR3 is TGTGCCAGCAGCCAAGGTACGGCAGGGGGCACTGAAGCTTTCTTT. Amino acids: CASSQGTAGGTEAFF.

The chain employs TRBV6-5 and TRBJ1-1; 7 bases are shared with TRBD1. CDR3 size: 13 residues. Germline V gene data show CDR1 as MNHEY and CDR2 as SVGAGI. The junction had 1 base not matched to a gene; V was cut back by 6 bases and J by 0 bases. DNA for the CDR3: TGTGCCAGCAGGACAGGGATGAACACTGAAGCTTTCTTT. Its translation is CASRTGMNTEAFF.

The genes are TRBV19 and TRBJ1-5; 9 bases map to TRBD1. The CDR3 totals 14 residues. The V segment lost 9 bases and the J segment 4 bases; nucleotides outside the gene matches: 7. CDR1 is LNHDA and CDR2 is SQIVND in the germline V gene (reference sequence). The CDR3 region is CARGTGKRNQPQHF. The CDR3 DNA sequence: TGTGCCAGGGGGACAGGGAAAAGGAATCAGCCCCAGCATTTT.

The chain recombines TRBV9 with TRBJ2-6; D possibly corresponds to TRBD1 (6 bases). CDR1 SGDLS and CDR2 YYNGEE come from the germline V gene. CDR3 length: 15 residues. V dropped 4 bases and J dropped 2 bases, with 10 bases sitting between them. The CDR3 spells CASSPTGTGANVLTF. CDR3 DNA: TGTGCCAGCAGCCCTACAGGGACTGGGGCCAACGTCCTGACTTTC.

The CDR3 DNA is TGTGCCAGCCGCAGCGGAAGAGATCAGCCCCAGCATTTT. It yields the protein CASRSGRDQPQHF. This rearrangement joins TRBV6-5 to TRBJ1-5; D remains ambiguous. Germline CDR1 and CDR2: MNHEY and SVGAGI. Trimming left V 8 bases short and J 5 bases short, with 13 bases between. CDR3 length equals 13 residues.

The chain links TRBV7-9 to TRBJ2-7, with 7 bases identical to TRBD1. Germline loops: CDR1 SEHNR, CDR2 FQNEAQ (reference sequence). V lost 4 bases, J lost 2 bases, and 5 bases stayed unmatched. CDR3 size: 14 residues. This CDR3 is CASSSTGWAYEQYF. CDR3 nucleotide sequence: TGTGCCAGCAGCTCGACAGGGTGGGCCTACGAGCAGTACTTC.

The chain has TRBV19 and TRBJ1-5; 7 bases line up with TRBD1. The CDR3 is made up of 15 amino acids. Germline V CDR1 and CDR2: LNHDA, SQIVND (reference sequence). Trimming took 1 base from V and 3 from J; bases not matched to a gene: 3. This CDR3 reads CASSIGQGDNQPQHF. In DNA form, the CDR3 reads TGTGCCAGTAGTATAGGACAGGGCGACAATCAGCCCCAGCATTTT.

The count of this clone is one. V usage is TRBV28 and J usage is TRBJ1-3; D is unresolved. Germline loops: CDR1 MDHEN, CDR2 SYDVKM. V lost 5 bases, J lost 8 bases, and 22 bases lay in between. The CDR3 sequence is 16 residues long. The chain's CDR3 is CASSPPGNWNADTIYF. In nucleotides, the CDR3 is TGTGCCAGCAGTCCTCCGGGTAACTGGAACGCTGACACCATATATTTT.